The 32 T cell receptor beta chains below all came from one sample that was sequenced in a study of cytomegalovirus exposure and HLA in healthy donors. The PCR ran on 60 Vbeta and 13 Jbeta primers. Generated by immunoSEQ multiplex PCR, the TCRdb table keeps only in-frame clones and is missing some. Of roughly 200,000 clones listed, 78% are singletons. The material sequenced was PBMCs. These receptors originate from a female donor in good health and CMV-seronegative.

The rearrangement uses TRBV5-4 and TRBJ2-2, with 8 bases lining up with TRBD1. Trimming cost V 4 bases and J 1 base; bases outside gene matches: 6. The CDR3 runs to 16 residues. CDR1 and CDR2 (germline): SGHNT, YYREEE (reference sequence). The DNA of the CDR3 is TGTGCCAGCAGCCATCTTACAGGGGGGAACACCGGGGAGCTGTTTTTT. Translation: CASSHLTGGNTGELFF. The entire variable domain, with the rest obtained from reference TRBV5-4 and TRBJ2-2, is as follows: ETGVTQSPTHLIKTRGQQVTLRCSSQSGHNTVSWYQQALGQGPQFIFQYYREEENGRGNFPPRFSGLQFPNYSSELNVNALELDDSALYLCASSHLTGGNTGELFFGEGSRLTVL.

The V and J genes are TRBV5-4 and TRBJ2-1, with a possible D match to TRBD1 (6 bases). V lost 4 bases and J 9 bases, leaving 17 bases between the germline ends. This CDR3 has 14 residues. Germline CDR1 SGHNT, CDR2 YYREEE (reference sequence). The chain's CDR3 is CASSPGGLGGEQFF. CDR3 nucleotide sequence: TGTGCCAGCAGCCCCGGTGGCCTAGGGGGTGAGCAGTTCTTC.

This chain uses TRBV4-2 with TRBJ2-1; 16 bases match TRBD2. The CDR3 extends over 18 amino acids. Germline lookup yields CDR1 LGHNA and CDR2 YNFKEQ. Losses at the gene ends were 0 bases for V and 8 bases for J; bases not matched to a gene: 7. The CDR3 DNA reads TGTGCCAGCAGCCAAGAGGGGACTAGCGGGGGGGCCATGCATGAGCAGTTCTTC. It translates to CASSQEGTSGGAMHEQFF.

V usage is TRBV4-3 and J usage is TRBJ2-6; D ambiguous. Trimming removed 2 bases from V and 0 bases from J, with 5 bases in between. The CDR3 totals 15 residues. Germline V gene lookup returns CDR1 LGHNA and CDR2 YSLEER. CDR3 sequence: CASSQLSSGANVLTF. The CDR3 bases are TGCGCCAGCAGCCAACTTAGCTCTGGGGCCAACGTCCTGACTTTC.

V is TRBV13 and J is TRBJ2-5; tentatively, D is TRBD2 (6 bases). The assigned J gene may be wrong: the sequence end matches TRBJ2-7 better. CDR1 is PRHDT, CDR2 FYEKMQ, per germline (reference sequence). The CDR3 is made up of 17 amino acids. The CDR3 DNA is TGTGCCAGCAGCTTAGGTCCCCTAGGCGGGGTGGTCTACGAGCAGTACTTC. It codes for CASSLGPLGGVVYEQYF.

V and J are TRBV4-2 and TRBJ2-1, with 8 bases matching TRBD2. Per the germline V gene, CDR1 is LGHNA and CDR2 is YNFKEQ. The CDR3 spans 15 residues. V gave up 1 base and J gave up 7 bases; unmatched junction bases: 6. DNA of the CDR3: TGTGCCAGCAGCCAAGGAAGCGGGAGTGGGAATGAGCAGTTCTTC. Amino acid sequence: CASSQGSGSGNEQFF.

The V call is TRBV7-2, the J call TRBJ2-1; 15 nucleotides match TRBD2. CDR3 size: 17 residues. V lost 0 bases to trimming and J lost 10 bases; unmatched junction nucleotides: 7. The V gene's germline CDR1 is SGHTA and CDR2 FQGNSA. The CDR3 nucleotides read TGTGCCAGCAGCTTAGCGTCGGGGGGGACTAGCGGGAGGGAGCAGTTCTTC. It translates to CASSLASGGTSGREQFF.

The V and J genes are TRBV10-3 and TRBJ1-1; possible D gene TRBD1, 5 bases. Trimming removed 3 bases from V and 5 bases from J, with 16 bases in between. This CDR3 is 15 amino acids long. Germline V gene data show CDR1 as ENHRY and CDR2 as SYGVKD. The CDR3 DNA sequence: TGTGCCATCAGTGACCCGGCAGGGCGACGAACTGAAGCTTTCTTT. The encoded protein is CAISDPAGRRTEAFF.

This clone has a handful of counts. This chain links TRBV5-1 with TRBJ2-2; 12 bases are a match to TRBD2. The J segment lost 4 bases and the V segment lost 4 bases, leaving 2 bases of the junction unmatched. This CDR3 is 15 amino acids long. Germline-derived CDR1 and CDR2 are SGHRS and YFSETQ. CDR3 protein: CASSASGRATGELFF. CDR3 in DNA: TGCGCCAGCAGCGCTAGCGGGAGGGCCACCGGGGAGCTGTTTTTT.

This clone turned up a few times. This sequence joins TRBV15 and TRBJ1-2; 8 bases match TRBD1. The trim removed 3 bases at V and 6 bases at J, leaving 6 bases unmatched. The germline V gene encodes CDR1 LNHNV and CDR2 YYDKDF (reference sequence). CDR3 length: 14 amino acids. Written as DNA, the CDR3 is TGTGCCACCAGCAGGGCGGACAGGGCGGATGGCTACACCTTC. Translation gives CATSRADRADGYTF.

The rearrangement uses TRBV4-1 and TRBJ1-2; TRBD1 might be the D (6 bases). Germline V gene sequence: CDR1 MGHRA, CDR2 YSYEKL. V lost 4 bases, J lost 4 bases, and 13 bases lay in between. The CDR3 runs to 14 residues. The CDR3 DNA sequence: TGCGCCAGCAGCCTCCGGACAGACTCCTATGGCTACACCTTC. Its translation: CASSLRTDSYGYTF.

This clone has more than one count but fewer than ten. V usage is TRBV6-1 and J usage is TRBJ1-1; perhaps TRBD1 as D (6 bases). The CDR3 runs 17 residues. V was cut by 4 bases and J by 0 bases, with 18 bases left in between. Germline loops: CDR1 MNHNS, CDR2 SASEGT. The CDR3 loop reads CASSGRAGGLMNTEAFF. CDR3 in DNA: TGTGCCAGCAGTGGAAGGGCGGGGGGCCTCATGAACACTGAAGCTTTCTTT.

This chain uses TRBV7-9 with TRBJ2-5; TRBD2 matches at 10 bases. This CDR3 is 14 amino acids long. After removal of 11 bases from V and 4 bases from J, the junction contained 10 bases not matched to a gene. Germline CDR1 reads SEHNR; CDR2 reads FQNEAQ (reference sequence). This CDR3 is CAGGLAGAVETQYF. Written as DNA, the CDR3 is TGTGCCGGGGGTCTAGCGGGAGCTGTAGAGACCCAGTACTTC.

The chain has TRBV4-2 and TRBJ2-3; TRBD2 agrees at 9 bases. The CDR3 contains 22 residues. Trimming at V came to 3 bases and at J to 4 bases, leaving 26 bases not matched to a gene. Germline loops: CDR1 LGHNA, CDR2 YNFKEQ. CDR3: CASSHPTQGEVAGASRSDTQYF. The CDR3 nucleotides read TGTGCCAGCAGCCACCCGACCCAGGGTGAGGTAGCGGGGGCATCCCGGTCAGATACGCAGTATTTT.

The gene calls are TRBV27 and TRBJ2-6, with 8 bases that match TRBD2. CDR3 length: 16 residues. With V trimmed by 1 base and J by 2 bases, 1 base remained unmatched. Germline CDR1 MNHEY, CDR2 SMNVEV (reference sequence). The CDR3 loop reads CASSLWRGAGANVLTF. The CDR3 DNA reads TGTGCCAGCAGTTTATGGCGGGGGGCTGGGGCCAACGTCCTGACTTTC.

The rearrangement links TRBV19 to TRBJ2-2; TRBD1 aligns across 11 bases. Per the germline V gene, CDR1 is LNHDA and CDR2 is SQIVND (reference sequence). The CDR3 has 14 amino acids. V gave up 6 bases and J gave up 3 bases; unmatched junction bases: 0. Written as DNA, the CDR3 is TGTGCCAGTAGGGGACAGGGGGACACCGGGGAGCTGTTTTTT. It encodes CASRGQGDTGELFF.

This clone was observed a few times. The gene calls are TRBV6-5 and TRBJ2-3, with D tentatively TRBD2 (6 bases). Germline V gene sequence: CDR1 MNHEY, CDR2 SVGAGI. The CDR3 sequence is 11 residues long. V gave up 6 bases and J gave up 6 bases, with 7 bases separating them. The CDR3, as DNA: TGTGCCAGCAGGCGGGGTGATACGCAGTATTTT. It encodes CASRRGDTQYF.

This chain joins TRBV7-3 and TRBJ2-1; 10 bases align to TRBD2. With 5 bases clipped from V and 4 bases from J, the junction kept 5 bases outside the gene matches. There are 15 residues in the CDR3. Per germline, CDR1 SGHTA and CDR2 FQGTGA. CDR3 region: CASSLSGGAYNEQFF. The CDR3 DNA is TGTGCCAGCAGCCTCAGCGGGGGGGCATACAATGAGCAGTTCTTC.

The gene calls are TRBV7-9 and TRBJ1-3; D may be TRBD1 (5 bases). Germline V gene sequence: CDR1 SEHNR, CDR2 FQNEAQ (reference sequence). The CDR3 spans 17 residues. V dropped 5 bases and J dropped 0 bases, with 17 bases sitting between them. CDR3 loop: CASSPPTGDPSGNTIYF. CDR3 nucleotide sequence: TGTGCCAGCAGCCCTCCCACAGGTGACCCCTCTGGAAACACCATATATTTT.

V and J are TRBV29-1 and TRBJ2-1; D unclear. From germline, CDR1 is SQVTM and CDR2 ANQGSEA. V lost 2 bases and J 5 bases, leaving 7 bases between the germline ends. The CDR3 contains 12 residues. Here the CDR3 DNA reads TGCAGCGTTGAATACAGTAACAATGAGCAGTTCTTC. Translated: CSVEYSNNEQFF.

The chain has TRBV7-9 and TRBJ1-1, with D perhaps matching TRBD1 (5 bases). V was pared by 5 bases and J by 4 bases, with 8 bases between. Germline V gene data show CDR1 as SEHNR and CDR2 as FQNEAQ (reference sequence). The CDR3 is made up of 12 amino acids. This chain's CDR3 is CASSHGGTEAFF. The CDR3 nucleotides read TGTGCCAGCAGCCACGGGGGCACTGAAGCTTTCTTT.

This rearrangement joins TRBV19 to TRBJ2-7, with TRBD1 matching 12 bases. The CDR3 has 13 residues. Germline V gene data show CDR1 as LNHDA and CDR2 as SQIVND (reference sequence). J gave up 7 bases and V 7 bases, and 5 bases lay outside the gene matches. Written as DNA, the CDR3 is TGTGCCAGTATGGGGACAGGGGGCCGGGAGCAGTACTTC. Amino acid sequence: CASMGTGGREQYF.

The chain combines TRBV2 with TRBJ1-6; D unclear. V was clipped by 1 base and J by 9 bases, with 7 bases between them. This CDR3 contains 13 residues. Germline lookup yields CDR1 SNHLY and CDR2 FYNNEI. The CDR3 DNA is TGTGCCAGCAGTGAAGGACTGGGTTCACCCCTCCACTTT. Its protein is CASSEGLGSPLHF.

Here the CDR3 DNA reads TGTGCCAGCAGCTTCTCGGCTAGCGGGAGGGCCGGAATAACCGGGGAGCTGTTTTTT. It yields the protein CASSFSASGRAGITGELFF. The V gene is TRBV7-8, the J gene TRBJ2-2; 12 bases match TRBD2. V was clipped by 3 bases and J by 5 bases; unmatched bases: 13. There are 19 residues in the CDR3. CDR1 is SGHVS and CDR2 is FQNEAQ in the germline V gene.

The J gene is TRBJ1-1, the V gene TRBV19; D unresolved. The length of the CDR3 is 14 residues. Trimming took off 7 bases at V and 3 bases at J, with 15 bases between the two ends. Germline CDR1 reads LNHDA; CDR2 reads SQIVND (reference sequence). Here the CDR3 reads CASIEAGGYTEAFF. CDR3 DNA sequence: TGTGCCAGTATAGAAGCGGGAGGTTACACTGAAGCTTTCTTT.

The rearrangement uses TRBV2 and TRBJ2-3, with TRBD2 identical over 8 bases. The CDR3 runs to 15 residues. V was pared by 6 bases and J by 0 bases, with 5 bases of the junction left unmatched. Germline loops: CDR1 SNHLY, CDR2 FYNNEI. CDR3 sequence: CASSRLALSTDTQYF. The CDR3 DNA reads TGTGCCAGCAGCCGACTAGCGCTTAGCACAGATACGCAGTATTTT.

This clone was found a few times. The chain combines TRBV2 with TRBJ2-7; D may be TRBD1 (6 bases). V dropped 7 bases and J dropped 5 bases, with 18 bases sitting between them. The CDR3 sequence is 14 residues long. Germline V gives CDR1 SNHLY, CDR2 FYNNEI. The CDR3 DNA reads TGTGCCAGCAAACAGGGCGGAAACAGCGACGAGCAGTACTTC. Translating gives CASKQGGNSDEQYF.

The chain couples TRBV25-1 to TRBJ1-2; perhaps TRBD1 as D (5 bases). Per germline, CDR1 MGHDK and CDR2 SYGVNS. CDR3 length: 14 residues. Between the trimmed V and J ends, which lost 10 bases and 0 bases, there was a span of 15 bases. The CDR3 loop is CATQGAGTNYGYTF. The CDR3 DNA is TGTGCCACCCAAGGGGCAGGCACTAACTATGGCTACACCTTC.

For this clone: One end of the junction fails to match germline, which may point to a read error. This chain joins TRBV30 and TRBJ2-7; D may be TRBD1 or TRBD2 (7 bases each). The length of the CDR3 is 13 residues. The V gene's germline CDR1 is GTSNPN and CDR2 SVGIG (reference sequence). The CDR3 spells CAGRGRGIYEQYF. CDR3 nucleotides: TGTGCCGGGAGGGGCAGGGGGATCTACGAGCAGTACTTC.

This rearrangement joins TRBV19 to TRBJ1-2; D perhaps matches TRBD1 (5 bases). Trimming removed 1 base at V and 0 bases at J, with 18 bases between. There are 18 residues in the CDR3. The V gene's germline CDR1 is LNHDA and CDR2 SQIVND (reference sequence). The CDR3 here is CASSIATTAPITNYGYTF. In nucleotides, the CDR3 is TGTGCCAGTAGTATAGCTACGACAGCGCCGATCACTAACTATGGCTACACCTTC.

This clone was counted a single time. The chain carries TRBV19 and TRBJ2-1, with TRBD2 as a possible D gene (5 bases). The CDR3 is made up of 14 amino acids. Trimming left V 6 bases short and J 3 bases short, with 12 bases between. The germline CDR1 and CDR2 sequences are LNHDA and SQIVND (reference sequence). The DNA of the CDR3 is TGTGCCAGTAGCACGATCGGGATCTACAATGAGCAGTTCTTC. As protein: CASSTIGIYNEQFF. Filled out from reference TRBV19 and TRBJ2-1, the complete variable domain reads DGGITQSPKYLFRKEGQNVTLSCEQNLNHDAMYWYRQDPGQGLRLIYYSQIVNDFQKGDIAEGYSVSREKKESFPLTVTSAQKNPTAFYLCASSTIGIYNEQFFGPGTRLTVL.

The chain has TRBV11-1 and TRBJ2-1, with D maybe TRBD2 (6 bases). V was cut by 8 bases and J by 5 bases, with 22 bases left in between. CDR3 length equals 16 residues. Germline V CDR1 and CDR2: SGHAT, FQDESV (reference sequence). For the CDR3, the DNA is TGTGCCAGCGTACGGGGGTGGGGAAGTCCAAACAATGAGCAGTTCTTC. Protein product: CASVRGWGSPNNEQFF. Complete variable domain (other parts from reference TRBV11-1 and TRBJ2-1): EAEVAQSPRYKITEKSQAVAFWCDPISGHATLYWYRQILGQGPELLVQFQDESVVDDSQLPKDRFSAERLKGVDSTLKIQPAELGDSAMYLCASVRGWGSPNNEQFFGPGTRLTVL.